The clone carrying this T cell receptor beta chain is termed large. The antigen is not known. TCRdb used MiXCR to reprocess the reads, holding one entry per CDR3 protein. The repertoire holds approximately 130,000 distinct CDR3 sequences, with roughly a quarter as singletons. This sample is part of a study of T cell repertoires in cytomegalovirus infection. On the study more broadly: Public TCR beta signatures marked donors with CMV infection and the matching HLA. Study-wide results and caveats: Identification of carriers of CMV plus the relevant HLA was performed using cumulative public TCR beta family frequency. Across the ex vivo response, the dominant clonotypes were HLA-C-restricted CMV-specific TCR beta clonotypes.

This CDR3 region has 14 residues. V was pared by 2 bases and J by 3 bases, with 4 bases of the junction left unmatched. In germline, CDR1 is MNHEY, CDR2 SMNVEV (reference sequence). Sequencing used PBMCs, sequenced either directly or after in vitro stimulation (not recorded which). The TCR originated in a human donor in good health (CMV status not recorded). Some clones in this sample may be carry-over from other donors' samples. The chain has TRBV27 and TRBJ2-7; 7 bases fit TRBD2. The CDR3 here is CASSLQGGNYEQYF. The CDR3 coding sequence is TGTGCCAGCAGTTTACAGGGAGGGAACTACGAGCAGTACTTC.